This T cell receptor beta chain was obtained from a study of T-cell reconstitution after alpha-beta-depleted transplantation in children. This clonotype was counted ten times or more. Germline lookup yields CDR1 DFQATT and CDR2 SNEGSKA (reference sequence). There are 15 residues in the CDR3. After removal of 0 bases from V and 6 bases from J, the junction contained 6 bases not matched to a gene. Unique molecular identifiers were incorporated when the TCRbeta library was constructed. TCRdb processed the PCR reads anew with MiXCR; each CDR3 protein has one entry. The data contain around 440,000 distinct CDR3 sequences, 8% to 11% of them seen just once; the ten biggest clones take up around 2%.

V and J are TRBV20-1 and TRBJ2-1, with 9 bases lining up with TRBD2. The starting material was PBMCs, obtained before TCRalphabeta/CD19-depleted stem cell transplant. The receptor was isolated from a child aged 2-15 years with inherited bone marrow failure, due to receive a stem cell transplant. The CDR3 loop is CSARDPGLALNEQFF. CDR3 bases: TGCAGTGCTAGAGATCCTGGACTAGCGCTCAATGAGCAGTTCTTC.